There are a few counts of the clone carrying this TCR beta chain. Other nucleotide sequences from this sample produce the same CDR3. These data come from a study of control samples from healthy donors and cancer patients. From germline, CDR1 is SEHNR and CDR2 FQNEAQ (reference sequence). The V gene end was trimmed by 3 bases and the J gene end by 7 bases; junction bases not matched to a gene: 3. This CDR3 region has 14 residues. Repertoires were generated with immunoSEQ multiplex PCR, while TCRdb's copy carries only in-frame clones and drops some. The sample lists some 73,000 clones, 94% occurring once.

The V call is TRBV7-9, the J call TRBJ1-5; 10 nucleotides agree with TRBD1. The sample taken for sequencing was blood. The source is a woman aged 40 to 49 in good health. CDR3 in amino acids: CASSLGQGNQPQHF. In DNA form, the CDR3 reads TGTGCCAGCAGCTTGGGACAGGGGAACCAGCCCCAGCATTTT.